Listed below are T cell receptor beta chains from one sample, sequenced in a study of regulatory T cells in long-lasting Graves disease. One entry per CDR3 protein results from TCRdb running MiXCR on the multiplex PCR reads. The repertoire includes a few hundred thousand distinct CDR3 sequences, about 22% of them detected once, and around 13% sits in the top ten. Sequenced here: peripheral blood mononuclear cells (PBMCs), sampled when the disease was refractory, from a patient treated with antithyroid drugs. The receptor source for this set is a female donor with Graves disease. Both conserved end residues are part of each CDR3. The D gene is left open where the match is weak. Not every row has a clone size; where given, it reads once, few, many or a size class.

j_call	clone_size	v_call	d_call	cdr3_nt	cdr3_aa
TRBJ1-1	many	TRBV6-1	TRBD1	TGTGCCAGCAGTGCTAGCCAGGGGGACACTGAAGCTTTCTTT	CASSASQGDTEAFF
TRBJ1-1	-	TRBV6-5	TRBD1	TGTGCCAGCAGTTTGACTCTTACAGGGGGTGTTGAAGCTTTCTTT	CASSLTLTGGVEAFF
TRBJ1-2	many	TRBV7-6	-	TGTGCCAGCAGCCAAGTGGGGGGCGGTGGCTACACCTTC	CASSQVGGGGYTF
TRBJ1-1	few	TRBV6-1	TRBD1	TGTGCCAGCAGACTACGGACAGGGCTCACTGAAGCTTTCTTT	CASRLRTGLTEAFF
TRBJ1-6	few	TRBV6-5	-	TGTGCCAGCAGTTACTCAGGGAGAAATTCACCCCTCCACTTT	CASSYSGRNSPLHF
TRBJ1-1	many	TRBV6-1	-	TGTGCCAGCACCAGAGACAGGAACACTGAAGCTTTCTTT	CASTRDRNTEAFF
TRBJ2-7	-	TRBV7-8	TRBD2	TGTGCCACCATCCTCGGGGGGGCGGGAGGAACCTACGAGCAGTACTTC	CATILGGAGGTYEQYF
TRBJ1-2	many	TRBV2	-	TGTGCCAGCAGTGAACAGGGAGGGTATGGCTACACCTTC	CASSEQGGYGYTF
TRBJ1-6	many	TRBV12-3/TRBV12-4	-	TGTGCCAGCAGTTCCGACAGTCTCGGTTCACCCCTCCACTTT	CASSSDSLGSPLHF
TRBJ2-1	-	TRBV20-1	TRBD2	TGCAGTGCTAGAGCGGGGGGGGGAGTCTACAATGAGCAGTTCTTC	CSARAGGGVYNEQFF
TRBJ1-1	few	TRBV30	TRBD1	TGTGCCTGGAGCCTAACAGGGGTAGCTTTCTTT	CAWSLTGVAFF
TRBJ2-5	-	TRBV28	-	TGTGCCAGCAGTTTCAGGGGAGCCGCGGTGAGAGAGACCCAGTACTTC	CASSFRGAAVRETQYF
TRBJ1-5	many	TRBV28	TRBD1	TGTGCCAGCAGCCCCGACAGGGGGCAAGGGCCCCAGCATTTT	CASSPDRGQGPQHF
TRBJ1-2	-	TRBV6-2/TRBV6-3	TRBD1	TGTGCCAGCAGTTACGGGACAGGGATCGATGGCTACACCTTC	CASSYGTGIDGYTF
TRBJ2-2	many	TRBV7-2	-	TGTGCCAGCAGCCGAAGTCAGGGGGGGGAGCTGTTTTTT	CASSRSQGGELFF
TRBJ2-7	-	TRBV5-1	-	TGCGCCAGCAGCTTGGAATCGGCGGGAATGTACGAGCAGTACTTC	CASSLESAGMYEQYF
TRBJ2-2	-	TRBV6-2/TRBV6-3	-	TGTGCCAGCAGTTACCTTGCGGGGGAGCTGTTTTTT	CASSYLAGELFF
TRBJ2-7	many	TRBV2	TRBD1	TGTGCCAGCAGTTCTCGATCCGGGACAGGGGATGAGCAGTACTTC	CASSSRSGTGDEQYF
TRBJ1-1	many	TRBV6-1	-	TGTGCCAGCAGTGCCCCCGGGAAGAACACTGAAGCTTTCTTT	CASSAPGKNTEAFF
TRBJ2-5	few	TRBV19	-	TGTGCCAGTAGTATACGACAGGGAGGAGGGGAGACCCAGTACTTC	CASSIRQGGGETQYF
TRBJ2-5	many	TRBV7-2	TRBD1	TGTGCCAGCAGGGAACAGGGGGCAGGGGAGACCCAGTACTTC	CASREQGAGETQYF
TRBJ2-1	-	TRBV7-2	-	TGTGCCAGCAGCGAAGGGCGGGGATCCTACAATGAGCAGTTCTTC	CASSEGRGSYNEQFF
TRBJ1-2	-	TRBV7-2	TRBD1	TGTGCCAGCACCTTGGACAGGTGGTGGGGCTACACCTTC	CASTLDRWWGYTF
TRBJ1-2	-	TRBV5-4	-	TGTGCCAGCAGCCATCGTCGGTCTCTCACTGGCTATGGCTACACCTTC	CASSHRRSLTGYGYTF
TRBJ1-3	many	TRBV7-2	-	TGTGCCAGCAGCTTAGGAGGGACTGGAAACACCATATATTTT	CASSLGGTGNTIYF
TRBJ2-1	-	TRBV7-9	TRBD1	TGTGCCAGCAGCGGGACAGGGGTAGGAGAGCAGTTCTTC	CASSGTGVGEQFF
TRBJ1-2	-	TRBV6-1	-	TGTGCCAGCACGATGAGCCCTTATGGCTACACCTTC	CASTMSPYGYTF
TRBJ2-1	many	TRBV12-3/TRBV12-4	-	TGTGCCAGCAGTTTGGGGCAGGGACCTTACAATGAGCAGTTCTTC	CASSLGQGPYNEQFF
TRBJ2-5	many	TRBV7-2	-	TGTGCCAGCAGCCGATCAGTCGCAGGGGAGACCCAGTACTTC	CASSRSVAGETQYF
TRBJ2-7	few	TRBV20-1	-	TGCAGTGCTAGAGCGGGGGTCTACGAGCAGTACTTC	CSARAGVYEQYF
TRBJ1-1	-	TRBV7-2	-	TGTGCCAGCAGCTTAAGGGTGGGGCAGGGAAACACTGAAGCTTTCTTT	CASSLRVGQGNTEAFF
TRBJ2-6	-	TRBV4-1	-	TGCGCCAGCAGCCAAGTAATCGCAGGGACCCCTGGGGCCAACGTCCTGACTTTC	CASSQVIAGTPGANVLTF
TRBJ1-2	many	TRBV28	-	TGTGCCAGCAGTTTATGGGCGGGGAATAACTATGGCTACACCTTC	CASSLWAGNNYGYTF
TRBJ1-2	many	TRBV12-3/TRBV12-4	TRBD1	TGTGCCAGCAGTTGGGATTCTAGAGGGGGCGGTGGCTACACCTTC	CASSWDSRGGGGYTF
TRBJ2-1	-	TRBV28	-	TGTGCCAGCACTCCCCCGCCGCCAGGGAAACCTGAGCAGTTCTTC	CASTPPPPGKPEQFF
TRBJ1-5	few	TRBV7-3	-	TGTGCCCTCCATGGGGGGTCCAATCAGCCCCAGCATTTT	CALHGGSNQPQHF
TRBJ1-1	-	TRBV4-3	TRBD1	TGCGCCAGCAGCCAAGTGACAGGGGGTGACACTGAAGCTTTCTTT	CASSQVTGGDTEAFF
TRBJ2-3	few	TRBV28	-	TGTGCCAGCAGTTTATACCCTCTGGGGGGCAGCACAGATACGCAGTATTTT	CASSLYPLGGSTDTQYF
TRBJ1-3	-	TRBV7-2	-	TGTGCCAGCAGCTTAGGGGGGGGGGCACCTGGAAACACCATATATTTT	CASSLGGGAPGNTIYF
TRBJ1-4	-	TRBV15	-	TGTGCCACCAGCAGAAATCCTTATAAACAGCGTAATGAAAAACTGTTTTTT	CATSRNPYKQRNEKLFF
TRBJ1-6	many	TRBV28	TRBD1	TGTGCCAGCAGTTTCAGGGGGTTAGGGTCACCCCTCCACTTT	CASSFRGLGSPLHF
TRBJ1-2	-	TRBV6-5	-	TGTGCCAGCAGTTACTCTAATGGCCGTCGTGATGGCTACACCTTC	CASSYSNGRRDGYTF
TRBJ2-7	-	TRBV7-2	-	TGTGCCAGCAGCTGGCTCCCCTCGGGATACGAGCAGTACTTC	CASSWLPSGYEQYF
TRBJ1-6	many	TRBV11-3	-	TGTGCCAGCAGCGATTCTACGGGATCACCCCTCCACTTT	CASSDSTGSPLHF
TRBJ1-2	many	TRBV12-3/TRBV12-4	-	TGTGCCAGCAGTTTAGGTTCGGTAGGACGCCTGTGGGGCTACACCTTC	CASSLGSVGRLWGYTF
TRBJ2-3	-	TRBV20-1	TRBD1	TGCAGTGCGCGTGGACAGGGATTGGATACGCAGTATTTT	CSARGQGLDTQYF
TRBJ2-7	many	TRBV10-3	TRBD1	TGTGCCATCAGTGGGGACAGCTACGAGCAGTACTTC	CAISGDSYEQYF
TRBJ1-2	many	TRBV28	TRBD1	TGTGCCAGCAATAGACGACAGGGGGTCAACTATGGCTACACCTTC	CASNRRQGVNYGYTF
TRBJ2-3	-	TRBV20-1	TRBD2	TGCAGTGCTCCGAAGACTAGCGTGACGCAGTATTTT	CSAPKTSVTQYF
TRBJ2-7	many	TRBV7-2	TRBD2	TGTGCCAGCAGCCCAATGGGGGGGACCTACGAGCAGTACTTC	CASSPMGGTYEQYF
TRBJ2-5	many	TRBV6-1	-	TGTGCCAGCAGGGCCTCGGGGGGCTCAGAGACCCAGTACTTC	CASRASGGSETQYF
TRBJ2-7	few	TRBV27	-	TGTGCCAGCCGCGGACACCAGGTCTACGAGCAGTACTTC	CASRGHQVYEQYF
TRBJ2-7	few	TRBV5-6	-	TGTGCCAGCACCGCCTGGGGGAGCACCTACGAGCAGTACTTC	CASTAWGSTYEQYF
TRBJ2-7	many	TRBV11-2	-	TGTGCCAGCAGCTTAGGGGAGGGGGTCTACGAGCAGTACTTC	CASSLGEGVYEQYF
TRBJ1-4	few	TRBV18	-	TGTGCCAGCTCACCCCGGCCTGCAACTAATGAAAAACTGTTTTTT	CASSPRPATNEKLFF
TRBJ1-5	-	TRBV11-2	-	TGTGCCAGCAGCCAAGTCGCAGGGGGCAATCAGCCCCAGCATTTT	CASSQVAGGNQPQHF